The sequence of this T cell receptor beta chain was determined in a study of T cell responses to AZD1222 COVID-19 vaccine. Study results and limitations: It was only after the peak T cell response that any repertoires were sampled. White British ancestry dominated among donors, who included more females, and clonal diversity was possibly underestimated.

Notes on this clone: Antigen unknown.

Germline V gene sequence: CDR1 MNHEY, CDR2 SMNVEV (reference sequence). The J segment lost 0 bases and the V segment lost 10 bases, leaving 15 bases of the junction unmatched. This CDR3 comprises 17 residues. TCRdb's copy holds only in-frame clones and misses some; the assay was immunoSEQ multiplex PCR. The sample includes around 83,000 clones, nearly 90% of them seen just once. The sequence was collected from an adult in good health. The V gene is TRBV27, the J gene TRBJ1-5; TRBD1 matches 7 bases. This sample comprised peripheral blood, obtained on day 0 of AZD1222 vaccination. This chain's CDR3 is CATFNPGQELSNQPQHF. The CDR3 nucleotides read TGTGCCACTTTTAATCCCGGACAGGAACTTAGCAATCAGCCCCAGCATTTT.